Shown below are 24 T cell receptor beta chains from a single sample sequenced in a study of T cell changes during pregnancy in multiple sclerosis. Some clones are missing from TCRdb's copy, which holds only in-frame ones; the method was immunoSEQ multiplex PCR. The data show tens of thousands of clones, 94% seen once. Sequences were derived from peripheral blood, sampled in the third trimester of pregnancy. Receptors originate from a female donor with multiple sclerosis, enrolled in a pregnancy study.

This clone was found once. V usage is TRBV7-9 and J usage is TRBJ2-3, with 8 bases that match TRBD1. V shed 1 base and J 0 bases; nucleotides not matched to a gene: 6. From germline, CDR1 is SEHNR and CDR2 FQNEAQ (reference sequence). CDR3 size: 17 residues. CDR3 sequence: CASSLGSGGVSTDTQYF. The CDR3 DNA follows: TGTGCCAGCAGCTTAGGCTCAGGGGGCGTAAGCACAGATACGCAGTATTTT.

The rearrangement links TRBV19 to TRBJ1-2, with TRBD1 as a possible D gene (6 bases). V was cut by 7 bases and J by 5 bases, with 11 bases left in between. The CDR3 has 12 residues. CDR1 is LNHDA, CDR2 SQIVND, per germline (reference sequence). The CDR3 protein is CASKTGLYGYTF. Written as DNA, the CDR3 is TGTGCCAGTAAGACAGGCCTTTATGGCTACACCTTC.

The chain recombines TRBV30 with TRBJ2-1; TRBD1 is a possible D gene (6 bases). CDR1 is GTSNPN, CDR2 SVGIG, per germline (reference sequence). The V gene lost 2 bases and the J gene lost 4 bases, with 18 bases spanning the gap. The CDR3 extends over 16 amino acids. The CDR3 loop is CAWSHKTGPPYNEQFF. Written as DNA, the CDR3 is TGTGCCTGGAGTCACAAAACAGGGCCACCTTACAATGAGCAGTTCTTC.

V and J are TRBV6-5 and TRBJ2-6; no firm D call. Trimming shortened V by 4 bases and J by 0 bases, and 10 bases separated the two germline ends. In germline, CDR1 is MNHEY, CDR2 SVGAGI. The CDR3 totals 16 residues. CDR3 bases: TGTGCCAGCAGTTTAAGTCAACTCTCTGGGGCCAACGTCCTGACTTTC. Encoded protein: CASSLSQLSGANVLTF.

This sequence joins TRBV21-1 and TRBJ2-3; the table's D call, TRBD2, was not checked against the DNA. TRBV21-1 is flagged as a pseudogene. The CDR3 spans 17 residues. DNA for the CDR3: TGTGCCAGCAGCAAAGAAGGCGAAAGCGGACGCACAGATACGCAGTATTTT. Translation gives CASSKEGESGRTDTQYF.

The rearrangement links TRBV9 to TRBJ2-2; D remains unclear. The CDR3 sequence is 15 residues long. The germline CDR1 and CDR2 sequences are SGDLS and YYNGEE. The ends were cut back, 3 bases at V and 6 bases at J, with 15 bases in the middle. CDR3 sequence (DNA): TGTGCCAGCAGCGGTCGCTGGGCATCGTCCGGGGAGCTGTTTTTT. Its translation is CASSGRWASSGELFF.

Written as DNA, the CDR3 is TGTGCCAGCAGCTCCTACCGGGACAGGGGGCGCGGGAACATTCAGTACTTC. This codes for CASSSYRDRGRGNIQYF. The chain links TRBV13 to TRBJ2-4, with TRBD1 matching 12 bases. V trimming: 4 bases; J trimming: 7 bases; junction bases outside the gene matches: 11. The germline CDR1 and CDR2 sequences are PRHDT and FYEKMQ (reference sequence). This CDR3 region has 17 residues.

The V and J genes are TRBV27 and TRBJ1-2; 8 nucleotides align to TRBD1. From germline, CDR1 is MNHEY and CDR2 SMNVEV (reference sequence). This CDR3 is built from 16 residues. The junction had 7 bases not matched to a gene; V was cut back by 0 bases and J by 4 bases. This CDR3 is CASSLSSGGSVYGYTF. CDR3 bases: TGTGCCAGCAGTTTATCGTCAGGGGGCTCGGTCTATGGCTACACCTTC.

This clone was recorded only once. This sequence joins TRBV9 and TRBJ2-1; TRBD2 aligns across 8 bases. Per the germline V gene, CDR1 is SGDLS and CDR2 is YYNGEE. CDR3 size: 16 residues. Losses at the gene ends were 2 bases for V and 0 bases for J; bases not matched to a gene: 4. The chain's CDR3 is CASSVAGTSSYNEQFF. CDR3 coding DNA: TGTGCCAGCAGCGTTGCCGGGACTAGCTCCTACAATGAGCAGTTCTTC. Drawing the rest from reference TRBV9 and TRBJ2-1, the complete variable domain is DSGVTQTPKHLITATGQRVTLRCSPRSGDLSVYWYQQSLDQGLQFLIQYYNGEERAKGNILERFSAQQFPDLHSELNLSSLELGDSALYFCASSVAGTSSYNEQFFGPGTRLTVL.

About this clone: The same CDR3 arises from other DNA sequences in this sample as well. This chain connects TRBV6-5 to TRBJ1-2; a possible D gene is TRBD1 (5 bases). The CDR3 spans 14 residues. V dropped 0 bases and J dropped 4 bases, with 9 bases sitting between them. Germline-derived CDR1 and CDR2 are MNHEY and SVGAGI. The CDR3 protein is CASSYSGGGYGYTF. In DNA, the CDR3 is TGTGCCAGCAGTTACTCCGGGGGGGGCTATGGCTACACCTTC.

The chain joins TRBV6-6 to TRBJ2-5; TRBD1 matches 12 bases. This CDR3 is built from 15 residues. The germline V gene encodes CDR1 MNHNY and CDR2 SVGAGI (reference sequence). Losses at the gene ends were 5 bases for V and 4 bases for J; bases not matched to a gene: 5. CDR3 nucleotides: TGTGCCAGCAGTGACGGGACAGGGGGCCTAGAGACCCAGTACTTC. This codes for CASSDGTGGLETQYF.

This clone has just one count. The CDR3 loop reads CAFAYRPRGYTF. The DNA for the CDR3 is TGTGCCTTCGCGTACAGGCCGCGAGGCTACACCTTC. The V call is TRBV5-5, the J call TRBJ1-2; TRBD1 might be the D (5 bases). The germline V gene has CDR1 SGHKS and CDR2 YYEKEE (reference sequence). The CDR3 has 12 amino acids. V was cut by 10 bases and J by 8 bases, with 18 bases left in between.

This clone has a single count. The chain is built from TRBV7-2 and TRBJ2-3, with D possibly TRBD2 on 6 matching bases. CDR3 length: 14 amino acids. V was clipped by 5 bases and J by 13 bases, with 22 bases between them. Germline CDR1 is SGHTA and CDR2 is FQGNSA. The CDR3: CASSPQTLGLPEYF. The CDR3, as DNA: TGTGCCAGCAGCCCACAAACTCTGGGACTTCCTGAGTATTTT.

The genes are TRBV4-1 and TRBJ2-1; D might be TRBD1 (5 bases). V was trimmed by 2 bases and J by 0 bases, leaving 14 bases between them. Germline values: CDR1 MGHRA, CDR2 YSYEKL. The CDR3 consists of 17 residues. This CDR3 is CASSQIQGYSSYNEQFF. CDR3 nucleotides: TGCGCCAGCAGCCAAATTCAGGGATATAGCTCCTACAATGAGCAGTTCTTC.

The chain recombines TRBV23-1 with TRBJ2-1; 10 bases match TRBD1. TRBV23-1 is identified as an open reading frame with a role that is uncertain. Germline trimming cut 5 bases from V and 7 bases from J; bases unmatched to any gene: 11. The CDR3 extends over 16 amino acids. CDR3 nucleotides: TGCGCCAGCAGTTTTCGCCGACAGGGGGCCGTAAATGAGCAGTTCTTC. Protein: CASSFRRQGAVNEQFF.

The genes are TRBV30 and TRBJ1-1; D may be TRBD1 (5 bases). The germline gives CDR1 GTSNPN, CDR2 SVGIG (reference sequence). V was clipped by 2 bases and J by 5 bases, with 9 bases between them. CDR3 length: 12 amino acids. The CDR3 spells CAWSLRGTEAFF. The CDR3 nucleotides are TGTGCCTGGAGTTTAAGGGGAACTGAAGCTTTCTTT.

The J gene is TRBJ2-7, the V gene TRBV6-5; D not resolved. In germline, CDR1 is MNHEY, CDR2 SVGAGI. The CDR3 is 12 residues long. V lost 6 bases, J lost 5 bases, and 11 bases lay in between. The CDR3 DNA reads TGTGCCAGCAGGGGCGAATTCAACGAGCAGTACTTC. Translated: CASRGEFNEQYF.

CDR3 DNA: TGCGCCAGCAGCGGGGGACTAGCGGGAAATATTTGGGCCGAGTTCTTC. This gives the protein CASSGGLAGNIWAEFF. The chain employs TRBV5-1 and TRBJ2-1; 13 bases map to TRBD2. The CDR3 spans 16 residues. Germline CDR1 is SGHRS and CDR2 is YFSETQ. With V trimmed by 4 bases and J by 14 bases, 15 bases remained unmatched.

The chain combines TRBV4-1 with TRBJ2-1; D remains unclear. Germline CDR1 MGHRA, CDR2 YSYEKL. Trimming left V 0 bases short and J 10 bases short, with 4 bases between. The CDR3 totals 11 residues. The CDR3 DNA is TGCGCCAGCAGCCAAGATATAGAGCAGTTCTTC. Its translation: CASSQDIEQFF.

A few counts support this clone. The gene calls are TRBV30 and TRBJ1-1; a possible D gene is TRBD1 (5 bases). Trimming removed 1 base at V and 4 bases at J, with 22 bases between. This CDR3 is 17 amino acids long. Germline CDR1 and CDR2: GTSNPN and SVGIG (reference sequence). CDR3 loop: CAWSGGGSGGKFTEAFF. The DNA of the CDR3 is TGTGCCTGGAGTGGTGGAGGTTCCGGGGGGAAGTTCACTGAAGCTTTCTTT.

This rearrangement joins TRBV2 to TRBJ2-5, with 10 bases that match TRBD1. Germline loops: CDR1 SNHLY, CDR2 FYNNEI. The V gene end was trimmed by 8 bases and the J gene end by 3 bases; junction bases not matched to a gene: 9. This CDR3 region has 15 residues. The CDR3, as DNA: TGTGCCAGCCCCACGGACAGGGGGATAAAAGAGACCCAGTACTTC. It codes for CASPTDRGIKETQYF.

The chain uses TRBV19 and TRBJ2-2; a weak D match, TRBD1 (6 bases). Per the germline V gene, CDR1 is LNHDA and CDR2 is SQIVND (reference sequence). V lost 6 bases, J lost 9 bases, and 11 bases lay in between. The CDR3 runs to 12 residues. The CDR3 nucleotides are TGTGCCAGTAGCTACAGGGTCAGGGAGCTGTTTTTT. Amino acids: CASSYRVRELFF.

The chain has TRBV6-5 and TRBJ2-1, with 11 nucleotides matching TRBD2. Germline loops: CDR1 MNHEY, CDR2 SVGAGI. The CDR3 loop spans 16 amino acids. The V and J ends lost 4 bases and 0 bases, in that order; junction bases with no gene match: 2. CDR3 residues: CASSLTSGISYNEQFF. CDR3 coding DNA: TGTGCCAGCAGTTTGACTAGCGGGATCTCCTACAATGAGCAGTTCTTC.

The rearrangement links TRBV7-9 to TRBJ1-4; 9 positions match TRBD1. CDR3 length: 16 amino acids. Germline CDR1 reads SEHNR; CDR2 reads FQNEAQ (reference sequence). V lost 4 bases to trimming and J lost 1 base; unmatched junction nucleotides: 4. CDR3 sequence (DNA): TGTGCCAGCAGCTCCGGGACAGGGAAAACTAATGAAAAACTGTTTTTT. Translation: CASSSGTGKTNEKLFF.